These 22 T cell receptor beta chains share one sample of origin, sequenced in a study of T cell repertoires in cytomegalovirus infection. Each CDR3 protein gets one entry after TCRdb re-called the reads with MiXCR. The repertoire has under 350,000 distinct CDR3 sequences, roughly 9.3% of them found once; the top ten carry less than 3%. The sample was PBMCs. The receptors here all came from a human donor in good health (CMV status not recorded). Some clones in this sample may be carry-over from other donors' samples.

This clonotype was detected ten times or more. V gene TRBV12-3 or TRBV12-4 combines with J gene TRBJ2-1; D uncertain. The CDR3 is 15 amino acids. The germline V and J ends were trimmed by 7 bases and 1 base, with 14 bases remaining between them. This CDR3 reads CASTAEWASYNEQFF. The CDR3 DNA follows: TGTGCCAGCACCGCCGAGTGGGCTTCCTACAATGAGCAGTTCTTC.

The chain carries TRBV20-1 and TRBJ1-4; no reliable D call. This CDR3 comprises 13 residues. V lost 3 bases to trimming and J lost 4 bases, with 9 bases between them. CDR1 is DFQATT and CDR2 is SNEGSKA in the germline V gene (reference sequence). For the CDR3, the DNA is TGCAGTGCTAGTCAGGTTCTTAATGAAAAACTGTTTTTT. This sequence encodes CSASQVLNEKLFF.

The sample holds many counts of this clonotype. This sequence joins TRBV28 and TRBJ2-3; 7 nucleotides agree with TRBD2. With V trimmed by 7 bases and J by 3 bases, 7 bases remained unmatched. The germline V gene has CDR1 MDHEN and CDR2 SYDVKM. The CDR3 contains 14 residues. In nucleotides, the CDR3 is TGTGCCAGCAAGCGGGGCCAAACAACAGATACGCAGTATTTT. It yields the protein CASKRGQTTDTQYF.

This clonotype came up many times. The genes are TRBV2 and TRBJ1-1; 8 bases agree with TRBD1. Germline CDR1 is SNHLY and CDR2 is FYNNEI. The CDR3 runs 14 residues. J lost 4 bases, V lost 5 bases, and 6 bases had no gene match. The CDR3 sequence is CASSQQGDATEAFF. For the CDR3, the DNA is TGTGCCAGCAGTCAACAGGGGGACGCCACTGAAGCTTTCTTT.

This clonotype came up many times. This CDR3 is CASSLTGSERGWNTEAFF. The DNA for the CDR3 is TGCGCCAGCAGCTTGACGGGCTCGGAAAGGGGATGGAACACTGAAGCTTTCTTT. This chain links TRBV5-1 with TRBJ1-1, with a tentative D call TRBD1 (5 bases). Germline CDR1 reads SGHRS; CDR2 reads YFSETQ. The CDR3 has 18 amino acids. The ends were cut back, 1 base at V and 1 base at J, with 20 bases in the middle.

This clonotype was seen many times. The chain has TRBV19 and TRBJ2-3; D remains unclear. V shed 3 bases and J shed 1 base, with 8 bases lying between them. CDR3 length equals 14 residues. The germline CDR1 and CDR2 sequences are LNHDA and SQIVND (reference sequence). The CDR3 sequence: CASSMSSRTDTQYF. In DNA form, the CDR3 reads TGTGCCAGTAGTATGTCATCCCGCACAGATACGCAGTATTTT.

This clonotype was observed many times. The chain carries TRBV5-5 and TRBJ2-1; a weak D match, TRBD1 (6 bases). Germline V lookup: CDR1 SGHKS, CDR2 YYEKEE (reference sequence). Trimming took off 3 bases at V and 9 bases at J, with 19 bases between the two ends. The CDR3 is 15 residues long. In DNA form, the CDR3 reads TGTGCCAGCAGCTCCGGGACACCTGCTGGTCTTGAGCAGTTCTTC. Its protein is CASSSGTPAGLEQFF. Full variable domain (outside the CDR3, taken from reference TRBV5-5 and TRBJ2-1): DAGVTQSPTHLIKTRGQQVTLRCSPISGHKSVSWYQQVLGQGPQFIFQYYEKEERGRGNFPDRFSARQFPNYSSELNVNALLLGDSALYLCASSSGTPAGLEQFFGPGTRLTVL.

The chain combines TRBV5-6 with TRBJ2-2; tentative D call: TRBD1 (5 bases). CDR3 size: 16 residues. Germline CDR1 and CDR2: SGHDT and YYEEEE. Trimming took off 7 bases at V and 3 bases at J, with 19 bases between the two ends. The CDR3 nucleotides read TGTGCCAGCCAACAACTTATAGACAGCTACACCGGGGAGCTGTTTTTT. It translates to CASQQLIDSYTGELFF.

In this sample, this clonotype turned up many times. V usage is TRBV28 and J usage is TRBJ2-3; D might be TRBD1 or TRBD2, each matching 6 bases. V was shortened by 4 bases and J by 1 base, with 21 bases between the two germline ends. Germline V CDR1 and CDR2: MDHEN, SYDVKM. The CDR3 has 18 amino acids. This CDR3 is CASSSRGGRGLGTDTQYF. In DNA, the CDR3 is TGTGCCAGCAGTTCCCGGGGTGGCAGGGGACTGGGCACAGATACGCAGTATTTT.

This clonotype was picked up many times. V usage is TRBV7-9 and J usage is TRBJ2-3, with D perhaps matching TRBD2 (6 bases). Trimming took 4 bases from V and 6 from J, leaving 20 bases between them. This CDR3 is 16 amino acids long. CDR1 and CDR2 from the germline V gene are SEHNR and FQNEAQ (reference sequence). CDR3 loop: CASSSGLTGVTDTQYF. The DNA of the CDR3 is TGTGCCAGCAGCTCGGGTTTGACGGGGGTCACGGATACGCAGTATTTT. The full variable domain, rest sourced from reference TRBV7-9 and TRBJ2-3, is DTGVSQNPRHKITKRGQNVTFRCDPISEHNRLYWYRQTLGQGPEFLTYFQNEAQLEKSRLLSDRFSAERPKGSFSTLEIQRTEQGDSAMYLCASSSGLTGVTDTQYFGPGTRLTVL.

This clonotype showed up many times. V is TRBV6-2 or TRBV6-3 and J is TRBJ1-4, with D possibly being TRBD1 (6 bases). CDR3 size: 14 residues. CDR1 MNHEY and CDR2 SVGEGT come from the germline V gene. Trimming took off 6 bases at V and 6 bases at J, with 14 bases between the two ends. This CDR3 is CASSSGTIDEKLFF. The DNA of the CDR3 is TGTGCCAGCAGCTCCGGGACAATCGATGAAAAACTGTTTTTT.

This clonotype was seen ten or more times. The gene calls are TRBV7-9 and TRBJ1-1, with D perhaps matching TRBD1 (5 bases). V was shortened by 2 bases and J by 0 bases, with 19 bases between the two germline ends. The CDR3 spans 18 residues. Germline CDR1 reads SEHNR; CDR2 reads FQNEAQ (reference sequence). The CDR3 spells CASSLNTGSRFMNTEAFF. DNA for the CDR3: TGTGCCAGCAGCTTAAATACAGGCAGTCGTTTCATGAACACTGAAGCTTTCTTT.

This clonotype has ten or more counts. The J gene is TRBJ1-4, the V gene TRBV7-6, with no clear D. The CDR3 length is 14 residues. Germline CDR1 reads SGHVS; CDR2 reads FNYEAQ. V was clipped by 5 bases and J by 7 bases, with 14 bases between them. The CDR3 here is CASSRKAFGEKLFF. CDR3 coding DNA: TGTGCCAGCAGCCGAAAAGCATTCGGTGAAAAACTGTTTTTT.

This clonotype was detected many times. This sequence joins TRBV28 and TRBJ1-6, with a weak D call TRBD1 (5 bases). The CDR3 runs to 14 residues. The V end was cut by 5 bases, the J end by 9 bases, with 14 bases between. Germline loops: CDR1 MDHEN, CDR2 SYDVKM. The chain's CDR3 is CASSTPGYSSPLHF. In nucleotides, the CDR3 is TGTGCCAGCAGTACCCCAGGGTACAGTTCACCCCTCCACTTT.

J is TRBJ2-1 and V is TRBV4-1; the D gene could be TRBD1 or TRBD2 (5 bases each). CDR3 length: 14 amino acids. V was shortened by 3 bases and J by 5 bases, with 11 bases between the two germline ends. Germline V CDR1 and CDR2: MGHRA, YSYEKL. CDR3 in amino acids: CASSHPGPHNEQFF. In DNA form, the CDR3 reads TGCGCCAGCAGCCACCCGGGACCCCACAATGAGCAGTTCTTC.

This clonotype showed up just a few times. CDR3: CASSLQGGLTEAFF. The CDR3 DNA reads TGTGCCAGCAGCTTACAAGGGGGGCTCACTGAAGCTTTCTTT. The chain has TRBV7-6 and TRBJ1-1; D may be TRBD1 (6 bases). V shed 2 bases and J shed 4 bases, with 11 bases lying between them. The CDR3 contains 14 residues. In germline, CDR1 is SGHVS, CDR2 FNYEAQ. Based on the CDR3 plus reference TRBV7-6 and TRBJ1-1, the full variable domain is GAGVSQSPRYKVTKRGQDVALRCDPISGHVSLYWYRQALGQGPEFLTYFNYEAQQDKSGLPNDRFSAERPEGSISTLTIQRTEQRDSAMYRCASSLQGGLTEAFFGQGTRLTVV.

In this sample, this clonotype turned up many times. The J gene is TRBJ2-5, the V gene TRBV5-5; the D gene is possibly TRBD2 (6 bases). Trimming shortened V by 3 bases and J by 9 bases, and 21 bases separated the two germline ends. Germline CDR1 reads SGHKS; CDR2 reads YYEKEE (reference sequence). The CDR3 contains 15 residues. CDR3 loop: CASSSIPRGRWSQYF. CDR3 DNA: TGTGCCAGCAGCTCAATACCCCGGGGGAGGTGGTCCCAGTACTTC.

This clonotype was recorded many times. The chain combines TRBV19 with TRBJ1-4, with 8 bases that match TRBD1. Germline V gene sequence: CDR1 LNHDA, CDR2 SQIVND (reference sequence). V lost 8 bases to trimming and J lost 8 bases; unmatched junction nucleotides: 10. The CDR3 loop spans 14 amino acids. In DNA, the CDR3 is TGTGCCAGTTCAATTGGGACAGGACCCGAAAAACTGTTTTTT. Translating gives CASSIGTGPEKLFF. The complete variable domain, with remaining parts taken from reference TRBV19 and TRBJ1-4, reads DGGITQSPKYLFRKEGQNVTLSCEQNLNHDAMYWYRQDPGQGLRLIYYSQIVNDFQKGDIAEGYSVSREKKESFPLTVTSAQKNPTAFYLCASSIGTGPEKLFFGSGTQLSVL.

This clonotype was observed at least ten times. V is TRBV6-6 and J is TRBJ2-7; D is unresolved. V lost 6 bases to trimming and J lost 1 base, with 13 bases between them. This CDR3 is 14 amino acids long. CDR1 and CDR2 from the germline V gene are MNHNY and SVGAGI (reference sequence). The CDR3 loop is CASRPSGSSYEQYF. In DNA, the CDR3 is TGTGCCAGCAGACCTTCCGGGTCATCCTACGAGCAGTACTTC.

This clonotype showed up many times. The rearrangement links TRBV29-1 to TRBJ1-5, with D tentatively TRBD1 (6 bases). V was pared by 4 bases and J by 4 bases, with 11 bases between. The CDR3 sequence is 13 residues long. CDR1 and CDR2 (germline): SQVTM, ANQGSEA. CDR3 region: CSVGEGGNQPQHF. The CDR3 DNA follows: TGCAGCGTTGGGGAGGGGGGAAATCAGCCCCAGCATTTT.

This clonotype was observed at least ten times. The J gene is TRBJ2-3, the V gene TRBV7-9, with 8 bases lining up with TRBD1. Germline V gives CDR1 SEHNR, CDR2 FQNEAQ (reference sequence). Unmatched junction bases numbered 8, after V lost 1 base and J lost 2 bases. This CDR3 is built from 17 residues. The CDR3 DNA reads TGTGCCAGCAGCTTAGGGCGGCGGACAGGGAACACAGATACGCAGTATTTT. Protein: CASSLGRRTGNTDTQYF.

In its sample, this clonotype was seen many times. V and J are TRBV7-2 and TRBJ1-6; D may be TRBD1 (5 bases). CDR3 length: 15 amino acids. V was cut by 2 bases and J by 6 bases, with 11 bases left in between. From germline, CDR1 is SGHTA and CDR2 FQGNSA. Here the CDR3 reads CASSLRSGTNSPLHF. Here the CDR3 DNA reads TGTGCCAGCAGCTTAAGATCGGGGACTAATTCACCCCTCCACTTT.